A few counts support the clone carrying this T cell receptor (beta chain). CDR3 length: 12 residues. J lost 3 bases, V lost 4 bases, and 3 bases had no gene match. Germline values: CDR1 SQVTM, CDR2 ANQGSEA. This specimen belongs to a study of blood T cell repertoires in COVID-19. Study details: Sites across the United States, Italy and Spain contributed samples from acute and convalescent COVID-19. T cells, B-cell-depleted T cells, or PBMCs supplied cDNA or gDNA.

Repertoires were generated with immunoSEQ multiplex PCR, while TCRdb's copy carries only in-frame clones and drops some. The table includes fewer than 200,000 clones, approximately 80% detected once. Cohorts were determined from participant-reported clinical history. The sequenced material came from PBMCs or T cells enriched from blood (not recorded which). The chain links TRBV29-1 to TRBJ2-7, with 7 bases fitting TRBD2. This sequence originates from a woman in her fifties or sixties with acute COVID-19. CDR3 loop: CSVVGGNYEQYF. In DNA form, the CDR3 reads TGCAGCGTTGTGGGGGGGAACTACGAGCAGTACTTC.